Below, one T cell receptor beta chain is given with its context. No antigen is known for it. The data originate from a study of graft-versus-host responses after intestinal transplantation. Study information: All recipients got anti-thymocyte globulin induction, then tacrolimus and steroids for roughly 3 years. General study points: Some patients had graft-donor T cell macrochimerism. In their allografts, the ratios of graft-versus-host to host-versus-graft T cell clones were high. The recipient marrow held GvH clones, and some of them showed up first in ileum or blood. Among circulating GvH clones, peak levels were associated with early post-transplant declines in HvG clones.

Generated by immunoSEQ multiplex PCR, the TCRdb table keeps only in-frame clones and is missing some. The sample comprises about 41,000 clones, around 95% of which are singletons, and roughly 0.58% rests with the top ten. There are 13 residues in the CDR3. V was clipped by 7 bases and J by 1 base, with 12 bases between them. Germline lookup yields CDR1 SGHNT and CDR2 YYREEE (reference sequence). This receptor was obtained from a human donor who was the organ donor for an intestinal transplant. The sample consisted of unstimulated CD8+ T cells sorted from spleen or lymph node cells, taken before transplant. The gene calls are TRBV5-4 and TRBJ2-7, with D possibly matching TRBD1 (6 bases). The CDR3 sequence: CASGNRESYEQYF. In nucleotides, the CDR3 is TGTGCCAGCGGTAACAGGGAATCCTACGAGCAGTACTTC.